This TCR beta chain was observed in a study of T-cell reconstitution after alpha-beta-depleted transplantation in children (dated by TCRdb to about 2016). For the wider study: T-cell immune reconstitution after TCRalphabeta/CD19-depleted allogeneic hematopoietic cell transplantation in children was quantitatively tracked in the study by means of TCR repertoire profiling.

The CDR3 goes from the cysteine to the phenylalanine over 12 residues. Only the CDR3 DNA is retained, 36 bases long and in frame from the first base. Taken from the germline V gene, the CDR1 and CDR2 loops are SQVTM and ANQGSEA. The junction carries 11 bases between V and J, which are trimmed by 4 bases and 7 bases respectively. Libraries were built with PCR. Sequencing instrument: Illumina HiSeq 2500. Molecular barcoding was employed in the preparation of TCR libraries, with unique molecular identifiers being used to normalize TCRbeta repertoire quantification. Using fastp at Q25 and MiXCR, TCRdb reprocessed the public reads and kept productive beta chains. Rows with one shared CDR3 protein collapse into an entry with the most common genes and DNA. A total of roughly 500,000 distinct CDR3 sequences appear in this sample, around a third of them only once. The ten top clones hold approximately 2.3% of the sample.

Comments on this clonotype: Its antigen is still unknown. Base quality data are lacking; no much larger clone is found one base away.

Sequencing used PBMCs from the stem cell graft donor, obtained from the stem cell graft. The origin of this receptor is a human donor who donated a stem cell graft to a child with aplastic anemia. This receptor chain uses TRBV29-1 and TRBJ1-5; a confident D gene designation cannot be given. The nucleotide sequence reads TGCAGCGTTGTCACGCCGGACCAGCCCCAGCATTTT. Its protein is CSVVTPDQPQHF.